This entry concerns a single T cell receptor gamma chain. Its antigen has not been determined. This likely stems from a read error, as it lies one base from a far larger clone. This entry is derived from a study of Vγ9Vδ2 T cells in congenital toxoplasmosis (dated by TCRdb to the early 2020s). For the study in its entirety: IgG, IgM and IgA serology, Western blot and an in-house interferon-gamma release assay were used to diagnose congenital toxoplasmosis. This study compared the CDR3 repertoires of the gamma and delta chains in sorted blood gammadelta T cells from congenitally T. gondii-infected infants versus uninfected infants. Infant repertoires were sequenced at 2 months after birth and at 1 year of age. At 2 months, TCR sequencing included about 5 infected and around ten uninfected infants, while at 1 year the sequenced group was 3 infected and 4 uninfected infants.

Mothers of both infected and uninfected infants received the same treatment, using spiramycin and/or pyrimethamine plus sulfadiazine plus folinic acid. All infants, infected and uninfected, were born by term delivery after more than 37 weeks of gestation. About 1 mL of blood was used to isolate PBMCs by Lymphoprep gradient centrifugation, after which the PBMCs were cryopreserved in liquid nitrogen and shipped to Belgium. Thawed PBMCs were labeled with Zombie NIR viability dye and stained with CD3, TCR gammadelta, Vgamma9 and Vdelta2 antibodies. Sorting of CD3+ TCRgammadelta+ T cells was performed on a FACSAria III, with a mean purity of roughly 98%. For each sample, the RNeasy Micro Kit was used to isolate RNA from approximately 10,000 sorted gammadelta T cells. The study infants had mothers who were enrolled with primary T. gondii infection during pregnancy. Peripheral blood samples from the infants were taken at an outpatient microbiology and virology center in Pavia, Italy.

cDNA was generated in one tube by template-switch reverse transcription with TRGC- and TRDC-specific primers, using SuperScript II. The TRGC primer was designed to bind both the TRGC1 and TRGC2 constant genes. TRG and TRD amplification used the KAPA Real-Time Library Amplification Kit, with AMPure XP bead purification between steps. Index PCR with the Nextera XT Index Kit was used to attach the Illumina sequencing adapters. Sequencing of TRG and TRD amplicons was performed on an Illumina MiSeq with the V2 300 kit, and 150 bp paired-end reads were generated. In the original analysis: Before any further analysis, FastQC version 0.11.8 was used to check read quality. With MiXCR version 3.0.3, reads were aligned to GenBank TRG or TRD reference genes and CDR3 sequences were built. Default MiXCR settings were kept, except that 3 rather than 5 consecutive nucleotides were used to assemble TRDD gene segments. N additions, CDR3 length, J segment length and clonotype sharing between samples were calculated with VDJtools version 1.2.1. CDR3 sequences that were out of frame or contained stop codons were left out of the analysis. Infant repertoires were compared for overlap with previously published fetal, cord blood and adult blood Vgamma9Vdelta2 repertoires. TCRdb called clones afresh from the public reads with CATT; identical DNA rows were later merged. TCRdb's processing, not the authors' own work, is the source of the V and J calls. This sample holds hundreds of gamma-chain clones; less than 9.5% were observed only once. Approximately 38% of the sample comes from the top ten.

The germline V gene yields VENAVY for CDR1 and YDSYNSRV for CDR2. Trimmed from V: 5 bases; trimmed from J: 9 bases; junction bases lacking a gene match: 3. Counted from cysteine to phenylalanine, this CDR3 has 11 amino acids. Only the CDR3 part of the read is kept: 33 bases, read in frame from the first base. Overall study results and their limits: Repertoire differences between infected and uninfected infants were less clear at 1 year of age than at 2 months. Two months was the earliest age with enough suitable sample material for TCR repertoire analysis, so newborn repertoires were not sequenced. Among 2-month-old infants, germline-encoded fetal-type TRDV2 CDR3 sequences seemed to show up more often in infected than in uninfected infants, which suggests an in utero expansion footprint. A public TRGV9 clonotype was highly prevalent in both infected and uninfected infants. At 2 months, TRGV9 and TRDV2 CDR3s of infected infants appeared to carry fewer N additions than uninfected infants, especially TRDV2-TRDJ1 sequences.

The sequence derives from a child under 10 years old born to a mother with Toxoplasma gondii infection during pregnancy, either congenitally infected or uninfected (not recorded which). The sequenced material came from gamma-delta T cells from blood. The V and J genes are TRGV8 and TRGJP1. The CDR3 corresponds to CATWASWFKIF. In nucleotides, the sequence is TGTGCCACCTGGGCCAGTTGGTTCAAGATATTT.